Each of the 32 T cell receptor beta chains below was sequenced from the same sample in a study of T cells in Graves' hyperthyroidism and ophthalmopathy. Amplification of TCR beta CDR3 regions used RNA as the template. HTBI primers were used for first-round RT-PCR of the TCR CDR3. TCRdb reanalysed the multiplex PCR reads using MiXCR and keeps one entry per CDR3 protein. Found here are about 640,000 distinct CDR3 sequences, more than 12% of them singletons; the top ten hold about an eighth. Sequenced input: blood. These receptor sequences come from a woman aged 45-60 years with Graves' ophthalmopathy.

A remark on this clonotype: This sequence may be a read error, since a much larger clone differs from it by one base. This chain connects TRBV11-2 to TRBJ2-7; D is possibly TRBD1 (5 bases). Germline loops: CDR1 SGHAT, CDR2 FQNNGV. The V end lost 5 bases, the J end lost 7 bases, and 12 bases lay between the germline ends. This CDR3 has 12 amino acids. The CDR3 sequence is CASSKGAWEQYF. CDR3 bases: TGTGCCAGCAGCAAAGGGGCATGGGAGCAGTACTTC.

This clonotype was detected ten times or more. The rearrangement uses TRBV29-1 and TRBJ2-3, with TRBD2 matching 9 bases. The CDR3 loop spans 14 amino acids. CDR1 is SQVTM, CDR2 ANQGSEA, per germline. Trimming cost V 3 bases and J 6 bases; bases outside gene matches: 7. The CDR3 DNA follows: TGCAGCGTTGAGCCGGGACTAGCTTATGATACGCAGTATTTT. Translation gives CSVEPGLAYDTQYF.

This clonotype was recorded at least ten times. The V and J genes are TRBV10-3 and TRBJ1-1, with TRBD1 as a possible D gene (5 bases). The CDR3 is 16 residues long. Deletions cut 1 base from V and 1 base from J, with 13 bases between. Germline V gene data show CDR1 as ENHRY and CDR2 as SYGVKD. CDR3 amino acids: CAISEWAGQTNTEAFF. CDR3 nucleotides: TGTGCCATCAGTGAGTGGGCAGGACAAACGAACACTGAAGCTTTCTTT.

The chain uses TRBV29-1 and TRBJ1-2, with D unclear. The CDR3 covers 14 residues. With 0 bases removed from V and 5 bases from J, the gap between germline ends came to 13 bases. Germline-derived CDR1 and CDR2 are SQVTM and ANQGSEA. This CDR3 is CSVEEDEGLYGYTF. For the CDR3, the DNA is TGCAGCGTTGAAGAAGATGAGGGCCTTTATGGCTACACCTTC.

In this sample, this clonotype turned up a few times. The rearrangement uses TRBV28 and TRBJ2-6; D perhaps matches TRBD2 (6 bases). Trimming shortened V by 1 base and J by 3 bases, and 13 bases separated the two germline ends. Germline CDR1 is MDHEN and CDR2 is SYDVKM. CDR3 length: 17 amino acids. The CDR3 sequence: CASSLLVGGYGANVLTF. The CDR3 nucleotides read TGTGCCAGCAGTTTATTGGTGGGGGGATATGGGGCCAACGTCCTGACTTTC.

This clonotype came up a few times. The CDR3 nucleotides read TGTGCCAGCAGTCGGACAGGGGGCTACTACAATGAGCAGTTCTTC. Translated: CASSRTGGYYNEQFF. J is TRBJ2-1 and V is TRBV6-1, with 11 bases matching TRBD1. Germline trimming cut 5 bases from V and 3 bases from J; bases unmatched to any gene: 3. CDR1 MNHNS and CDR2 SASEGT come from the germline V gene. The CDR3 runs to 15 residues.

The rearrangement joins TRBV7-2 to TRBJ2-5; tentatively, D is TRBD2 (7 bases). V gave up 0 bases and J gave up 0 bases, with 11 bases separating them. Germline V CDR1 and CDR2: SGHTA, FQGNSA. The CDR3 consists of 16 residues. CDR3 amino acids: CASSLAGRGYQETQYF. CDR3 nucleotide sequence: TGTGCCAGCAGCTTAGCGGGGAGGGGGTACCAAGAGACCCAGTACTTC.

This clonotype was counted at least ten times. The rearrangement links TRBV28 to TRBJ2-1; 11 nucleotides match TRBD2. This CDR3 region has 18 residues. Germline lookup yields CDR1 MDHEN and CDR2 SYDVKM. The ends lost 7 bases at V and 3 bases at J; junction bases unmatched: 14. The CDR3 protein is CASMGQATSGSYYNEQFF. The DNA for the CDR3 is TGTGCCAGCATGGGACAGGCAACTAGCGGGAGTTACTACAATGAGCAGTTCTTC. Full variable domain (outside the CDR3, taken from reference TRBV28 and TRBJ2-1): DVKVTQSSRYLVKRTGEKVFLECVQDMDHENMFWYRQDPGLGLRLIYFSYDVKMKEKGDIPEGYSVSREKKERFSLILESASTNQTSMYLCASMGQATSGSYYNEQFFGPGTRLTVL.

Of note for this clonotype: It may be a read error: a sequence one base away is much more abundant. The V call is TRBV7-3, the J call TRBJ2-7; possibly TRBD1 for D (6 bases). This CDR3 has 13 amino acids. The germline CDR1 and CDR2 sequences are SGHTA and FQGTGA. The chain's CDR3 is CASGLTRTAEQYF. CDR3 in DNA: TGTGCCAGCGGCTTAACAAGGACAGCGGAGCAGTACTTC.

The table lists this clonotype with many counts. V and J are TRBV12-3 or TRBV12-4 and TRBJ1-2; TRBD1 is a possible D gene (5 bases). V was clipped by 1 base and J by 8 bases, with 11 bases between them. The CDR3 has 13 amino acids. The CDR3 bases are TGTGCCAGCAGTTTAGGTCCGACAGTAGGCTACACCTTC. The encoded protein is CASSLGPTVGYTF.

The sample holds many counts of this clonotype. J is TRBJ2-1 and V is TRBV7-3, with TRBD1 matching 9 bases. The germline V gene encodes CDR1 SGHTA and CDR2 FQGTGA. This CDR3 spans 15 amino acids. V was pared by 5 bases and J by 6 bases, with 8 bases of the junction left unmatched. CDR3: CASSPGTGSGNEQFF. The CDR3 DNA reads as TGTGCCAGCAGCCCAGGGACAGGGAGCGGCAATGAGCAGTTCTTC.

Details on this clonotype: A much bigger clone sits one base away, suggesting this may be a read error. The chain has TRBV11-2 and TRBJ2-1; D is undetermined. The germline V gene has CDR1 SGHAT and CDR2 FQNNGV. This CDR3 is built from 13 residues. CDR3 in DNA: TGTGCCGGCAGCTTAACCAACAGTTATGAGCAGTTCTTC. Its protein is CAGSLTNSYEQFF.

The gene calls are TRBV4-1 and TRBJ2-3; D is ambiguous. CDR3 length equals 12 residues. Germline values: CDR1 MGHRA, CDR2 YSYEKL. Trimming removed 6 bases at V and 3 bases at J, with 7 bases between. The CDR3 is CASRGLTDTQYF. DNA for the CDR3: TGCGCCAGCAGAGGCCTAACAGATACGCAGTATTTT.

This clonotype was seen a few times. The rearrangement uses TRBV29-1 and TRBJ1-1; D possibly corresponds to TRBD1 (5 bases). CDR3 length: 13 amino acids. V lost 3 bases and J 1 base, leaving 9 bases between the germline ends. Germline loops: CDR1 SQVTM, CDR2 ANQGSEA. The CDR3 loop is CSVDPGGNTEAFF. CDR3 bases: TGCAGCGTTGACCCGGGGGGGAACACTGAAGCTTTCTTT. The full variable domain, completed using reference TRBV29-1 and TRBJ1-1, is SAVISQKPSRDICQRGTSLTIQCQVDSQVTMMFWYRQQPGQSLTLIATANQGSEATYESGFVIDKFPISRPNLTFSTLTVSNMSPEDSSIYLCSVDPGGNTEAFFGQGTRLTVV.

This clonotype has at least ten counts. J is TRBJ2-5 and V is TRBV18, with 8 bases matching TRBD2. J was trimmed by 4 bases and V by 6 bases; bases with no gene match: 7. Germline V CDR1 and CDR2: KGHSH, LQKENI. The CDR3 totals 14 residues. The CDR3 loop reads CASSPYSGVETQYF. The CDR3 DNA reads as TGTGCCAGCTCGCCCTATAGCGGGGTAGAGACCCAGTACTTC.

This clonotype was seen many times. CDR3: CATSDTKGLGSTDTQYF. CDR3 nucleotides: TGTGCCACCAGCGATACTAAGGGACTAGGAAGCACAGATACGCAGTATTTT. V gene TRBV15 combines with J gene TRBJ2-3, with TRBD2 matching over 8 bases. The CDR3 is 17 residues long. J lost 0 bases, V lost 5 bases, and 10 bases had no gene match. CDR1 LNHNV and CDR2 YYDKDF come from the germline V gene (reference sequence).

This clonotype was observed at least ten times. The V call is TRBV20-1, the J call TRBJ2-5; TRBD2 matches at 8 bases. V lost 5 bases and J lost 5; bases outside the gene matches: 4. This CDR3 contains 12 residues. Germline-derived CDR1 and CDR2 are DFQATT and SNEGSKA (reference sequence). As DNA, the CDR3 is TGCAGTGCTCTGGGACTAGAGGAGACCCAGTACTTC. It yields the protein CSALGLEETQYF.

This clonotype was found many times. DNA of the CDR3: TGTGCCAGCAGCCCGAGACAGGGCAATGAGCAGTTCTTC. Translated, it gives CASSPRQGNEQFF. This chain joins TRBV7-9 and TRBJ2-1; TRBD1 agrees at 7 bases. The CDR3 totals 13 residues. Germline V gene data show CDR1 as SEHNR and CDR2 as FQNEAQ (reference sequence). The ends lost 5 bases at V and 6 bases at J; junction bases unmatched: 4.

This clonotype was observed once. CDR3: CASSQDRVHEQYF. The CDR3 DNA reads as TGTGCCAGCAGCCAAGATAGGGTTCACGAGCAGTACTTC. The chain carries TRBV14 and TRBJ2-7; D is uncertain. Germline CDR1 and CDR2: SGHDN and FVKESK. This CDR3 contains 13 residues. Trimming stripped 0 bases from V and 5 bases from J, with 8 bases between.

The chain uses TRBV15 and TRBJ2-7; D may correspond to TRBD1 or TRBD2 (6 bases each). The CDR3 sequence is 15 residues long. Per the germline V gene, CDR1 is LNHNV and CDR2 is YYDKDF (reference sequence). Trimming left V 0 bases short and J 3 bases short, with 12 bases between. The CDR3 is CATSRDTGGGYEQYF. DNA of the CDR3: TGTGCCACCAGCAGAGATACCGGGGGCGGCTACGAGCAGTACTTC.

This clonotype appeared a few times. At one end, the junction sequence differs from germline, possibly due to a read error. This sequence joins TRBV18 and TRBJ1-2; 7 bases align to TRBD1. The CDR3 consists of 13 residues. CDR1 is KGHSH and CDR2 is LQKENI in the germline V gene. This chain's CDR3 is CAGSPHRGYGYTF. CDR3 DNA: TGTGCCGGCTCACCCCACAGGGGATATGGCTACACCTTC.

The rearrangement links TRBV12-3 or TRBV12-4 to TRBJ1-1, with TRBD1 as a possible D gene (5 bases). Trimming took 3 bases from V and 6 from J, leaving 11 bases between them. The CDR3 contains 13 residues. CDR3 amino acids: CASSFGGGAEAFF. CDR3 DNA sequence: TGTGCCAGCAGTTTTGGGGGGGGGGCTGAAGCTTTCTTT.

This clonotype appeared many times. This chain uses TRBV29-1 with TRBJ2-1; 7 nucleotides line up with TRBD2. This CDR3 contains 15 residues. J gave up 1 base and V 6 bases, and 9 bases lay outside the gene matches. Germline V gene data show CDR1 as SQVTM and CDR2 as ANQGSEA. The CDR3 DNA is TGCAGCGTGGCCGAACTAGCGCGATCCTACAATGAGCAGTTCTTC. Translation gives CSVAELARSYNEQFF.

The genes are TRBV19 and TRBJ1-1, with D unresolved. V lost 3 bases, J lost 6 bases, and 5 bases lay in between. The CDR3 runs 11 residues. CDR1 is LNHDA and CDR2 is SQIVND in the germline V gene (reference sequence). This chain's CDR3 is CASSMGSEAFF. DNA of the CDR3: TGTGCCAGTAGTATGGGGTCTGAAGCTTTCTTT.

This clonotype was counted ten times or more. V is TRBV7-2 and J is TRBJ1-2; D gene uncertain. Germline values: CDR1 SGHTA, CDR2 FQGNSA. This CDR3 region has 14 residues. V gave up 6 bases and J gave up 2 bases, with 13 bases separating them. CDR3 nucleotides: TGTGCCAGCAGATCTTTAAATGCGAACTATGGCTACACCTTC. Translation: CASRSLNANYGYTF.

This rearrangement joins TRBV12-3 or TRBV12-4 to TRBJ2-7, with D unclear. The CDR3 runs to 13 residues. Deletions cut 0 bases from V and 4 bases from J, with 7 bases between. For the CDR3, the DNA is TGTGCCAGCAGTTTAGCTGCTCTATACGAGCAGTACTTC. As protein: CASSLAALYEQYF.

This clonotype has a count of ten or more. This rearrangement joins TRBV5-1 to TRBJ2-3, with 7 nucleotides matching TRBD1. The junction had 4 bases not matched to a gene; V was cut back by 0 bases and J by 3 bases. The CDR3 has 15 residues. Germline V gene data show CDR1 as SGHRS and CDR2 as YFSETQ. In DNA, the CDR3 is TGCGCCAGCAGCTTGGCCGGACAGGAGACAGATACGCAGTATTTT. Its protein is CASSLAGQETDTQYF.

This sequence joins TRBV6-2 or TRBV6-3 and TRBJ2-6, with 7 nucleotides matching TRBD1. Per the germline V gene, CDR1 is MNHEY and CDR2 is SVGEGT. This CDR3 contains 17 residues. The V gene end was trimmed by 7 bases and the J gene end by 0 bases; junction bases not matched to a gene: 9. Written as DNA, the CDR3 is TGTGCCAGCAATCCGACAGGGTTGGGCTCTGGGGCCAACGTCCTGACTTTC. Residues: CASNPTGLGSGANVLTF.

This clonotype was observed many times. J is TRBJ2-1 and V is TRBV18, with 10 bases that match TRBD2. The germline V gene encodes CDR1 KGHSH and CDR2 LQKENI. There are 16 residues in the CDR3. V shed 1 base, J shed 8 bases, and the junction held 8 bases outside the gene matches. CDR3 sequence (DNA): TGTGCCAGCTCACCACGGCGGCTAGCGGGAGTCTATGAGCAGTTCTTC. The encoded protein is CASSPRRLAGVYEQFF.

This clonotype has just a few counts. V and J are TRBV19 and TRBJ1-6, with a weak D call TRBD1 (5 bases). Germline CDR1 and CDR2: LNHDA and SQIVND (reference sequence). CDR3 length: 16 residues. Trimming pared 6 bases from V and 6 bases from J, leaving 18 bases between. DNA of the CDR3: TGTGCCAGTAGCCATCCCGTGGGGGACCCTAATTCACCCCTCCACTTT. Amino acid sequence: CASSHPVGDPNSPLHF.

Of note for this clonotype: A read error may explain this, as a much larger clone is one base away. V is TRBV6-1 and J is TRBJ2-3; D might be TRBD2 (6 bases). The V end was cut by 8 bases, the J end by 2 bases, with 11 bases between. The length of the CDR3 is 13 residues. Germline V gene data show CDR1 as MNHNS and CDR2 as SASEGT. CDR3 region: CASLRDLTDTQYF. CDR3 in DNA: TGTGCCAGCTTGCGGGATCTCACAGATACGCAGTATTTT.

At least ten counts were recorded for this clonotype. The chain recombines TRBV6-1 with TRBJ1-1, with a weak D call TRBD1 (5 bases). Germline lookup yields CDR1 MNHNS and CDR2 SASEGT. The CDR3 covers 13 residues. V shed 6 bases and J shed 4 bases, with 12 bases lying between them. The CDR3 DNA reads TGTGCCAGCAGGAGAGGGGAGGGCACTGAAGCTTTCTTT. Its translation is CASRRGEGTEAFF.